This record covers a single T cell receptor beta chain. What it binds is unknown. The junction does not match germline at one end; this may be a read error. This record belongs to a study of tumor-infiltrating lymphocytes in primary liver carcinoma. Study summary: There were tumors of stage T1-T3 N0M0, each 4.2 to 10 cm across.

Unsorted bulk tissue of roughly 17-33 mg yielded co-extracted RNA and DNA. None of the patients had received treatment, and all had chronic HBV infection. In every tumor sample, viable tumor cells made up over 75%. This CDR3 is built from 15 residues. Germline V gene data show CDR1 as ENHRY and CDR2 as SYGVKD. Whole-study results and caveats: Tumor samples exhibited a significantly greater top-250-clone fraction than blood samples (p = 0.039).

cDNA specific to TCR beta was made from 500 ng of total RNA, with a constant-region primer employed for priming. TCR beta libraries came from three nested multiplex PCR rounds using slightly modified ARM-PCR. With TRBV1-TRBV30 forward primers and a C-beta reverse primer, the first two PCR rounds were run for 10 cycles each. TCRdb re-analysed the multiplex PCR reads in MiXCR, keeping a single row per CDR3 protein. The table has 75,000 or so distinct CDR3 sequences, over 60% seen once. The receptor comes from a man aged 35-49 years with primary liver carcinoma and hepatitis B virus infection. The rearrangement joins TRBV10-3 to TRBJ2-7, with 9 bases fitting TRBD2. Material: liver tumor tissue from sampling region 4. As for subset: tumor region T4, right-lateral pole. The CDR3, as DNA: TGTGCCATCAGGGAAGAGACTAGCGGAACCTACGAGCAGTATTTC. Protein: CAIREETSGTYEQYF.